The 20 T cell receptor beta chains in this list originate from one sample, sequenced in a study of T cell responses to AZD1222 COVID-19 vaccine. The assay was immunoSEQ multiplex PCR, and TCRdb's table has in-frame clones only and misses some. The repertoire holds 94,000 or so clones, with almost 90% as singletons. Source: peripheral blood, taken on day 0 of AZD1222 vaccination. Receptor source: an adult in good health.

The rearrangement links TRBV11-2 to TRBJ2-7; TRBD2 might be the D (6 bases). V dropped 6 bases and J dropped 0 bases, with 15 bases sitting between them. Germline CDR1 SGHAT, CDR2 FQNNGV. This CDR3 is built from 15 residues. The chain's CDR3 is CASRRLASSSYEQYF. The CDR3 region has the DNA TGTGCCAGCAGGCGCCTAGCGTCCAGCTCCTACGAGCAGTACTTC. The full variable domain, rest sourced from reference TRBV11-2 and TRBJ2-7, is EAGVAQSPRYKIIEKRQSVAFWCNPISGHATLYWYQQILGQGPKLLIQFQNNGVVDDSQLPKDRFSAERLKGVDSTLKIQPAKLEDSAVYLCASRRLASSSYEQYFGPGTRLTVT.

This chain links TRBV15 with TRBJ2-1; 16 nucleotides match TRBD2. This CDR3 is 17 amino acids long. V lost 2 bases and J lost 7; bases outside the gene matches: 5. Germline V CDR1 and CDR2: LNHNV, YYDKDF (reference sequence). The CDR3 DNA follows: TGTGCCACCAGCAGAAAAACGGGACTAGCGGGAGGGAATGAGCAGTTCTTC. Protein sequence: CATSRKTGLAGGNEQFF.

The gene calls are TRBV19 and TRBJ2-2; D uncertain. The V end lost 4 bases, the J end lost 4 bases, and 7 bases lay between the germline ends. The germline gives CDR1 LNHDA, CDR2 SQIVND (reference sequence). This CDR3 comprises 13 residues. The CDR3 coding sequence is TGTGCCAGTAGTAGCTGGGGCACCGGGGAGCTGTTTTTT. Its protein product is CASSSWGTGELFF. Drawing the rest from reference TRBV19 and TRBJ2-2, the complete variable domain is DGGITQSPKYLFRKEGQNVTLSCEQNLNHDAMYWYRQDPGQGLRLIYYSQIVNDFQKGDIAEGYSVSREKKESFPLTVTSAQKNPTAFYLCASSSWGTGELFFGEGSRLTVL.

The DNA of the CDR3 is TGTGCCAGCAGTGAAGGGATCGCCCCTGGAAACACCATATATTTT. Translated, it gives CASSEGIAPGNTIYF. V gene TRBV6-1 combines with J gene TRBJ1-3; D is unclear. CDR3 length: 15 amino acids. Germline V gene sequence: CDR1 MNHNS, CDR2 SASEGT. Deletions cut 1 base from V and 2 bases from J, with 9 bases between.

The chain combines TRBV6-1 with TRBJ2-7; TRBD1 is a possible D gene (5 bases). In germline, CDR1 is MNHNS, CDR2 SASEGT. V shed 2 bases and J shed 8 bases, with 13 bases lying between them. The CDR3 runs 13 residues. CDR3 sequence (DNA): TGTGCCAGCAGTGAATATCAGGGTTGGCAGCAGTACTTC. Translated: CASSEYQGWQQYF.

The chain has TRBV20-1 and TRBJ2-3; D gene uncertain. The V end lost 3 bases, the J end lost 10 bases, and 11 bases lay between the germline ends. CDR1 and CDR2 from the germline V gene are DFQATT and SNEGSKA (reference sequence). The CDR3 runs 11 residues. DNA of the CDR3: TGCAGTGCTAGCCCCCAGTTGGCGCAGTATTTT. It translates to CSASPQLAQYF.

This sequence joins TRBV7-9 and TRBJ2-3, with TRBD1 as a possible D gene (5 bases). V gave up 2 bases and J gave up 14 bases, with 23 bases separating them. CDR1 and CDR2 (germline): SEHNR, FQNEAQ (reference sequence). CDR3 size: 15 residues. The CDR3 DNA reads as TGTGCCAGCAGCTTAAGGGGCCCCACTGGGCCAACCCCGTATTTT. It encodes CASSLRGPTGPTPYF. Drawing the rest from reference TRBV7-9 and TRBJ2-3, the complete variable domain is DTGVSQNPRHKITKRGQNVTFRCDPISEHNRLYWYRQTLGQGPEFLTYFQNEAQLEKSRLLSDRFSAERPKGSFSTLEIQRTEQGDSAMYLCASSLRGPTGPTPYFGPGTRLTVL.

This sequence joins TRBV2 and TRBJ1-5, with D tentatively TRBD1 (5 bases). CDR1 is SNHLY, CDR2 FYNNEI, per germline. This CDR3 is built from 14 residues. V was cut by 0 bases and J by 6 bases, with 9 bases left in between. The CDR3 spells CASSEASRVQPQHF. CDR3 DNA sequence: TGTGCCAGCAGTGAAGCCAGCAGGGTTCAGCCCCAGCATTTT.

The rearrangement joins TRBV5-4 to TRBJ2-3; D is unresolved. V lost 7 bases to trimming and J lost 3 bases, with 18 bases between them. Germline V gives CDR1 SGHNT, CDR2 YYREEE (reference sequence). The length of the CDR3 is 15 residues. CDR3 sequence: CASPPGPWETDTQYF. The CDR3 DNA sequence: TGTGCCAGCCCACCGGGCCCCTGGGAAACAGATACGCAGTATTTT.

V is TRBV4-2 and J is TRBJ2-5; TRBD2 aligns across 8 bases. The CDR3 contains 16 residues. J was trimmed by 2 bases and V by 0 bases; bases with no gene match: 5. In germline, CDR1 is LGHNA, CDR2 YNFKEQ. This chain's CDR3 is CASSQDILAGQETQYF. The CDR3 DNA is TGTGCCAGCAGCCAAGATATCCTAGCGGGTCAAGAGACCCAGTACTTC.

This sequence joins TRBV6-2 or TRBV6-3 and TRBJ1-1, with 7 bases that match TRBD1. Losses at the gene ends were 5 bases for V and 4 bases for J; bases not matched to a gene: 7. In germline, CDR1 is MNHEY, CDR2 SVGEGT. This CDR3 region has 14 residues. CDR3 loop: CASSHDNRGTEAFF. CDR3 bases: TGTGCCAGCAGTCACGATAACAGGGGCACTGAAGCTTTCTTT.

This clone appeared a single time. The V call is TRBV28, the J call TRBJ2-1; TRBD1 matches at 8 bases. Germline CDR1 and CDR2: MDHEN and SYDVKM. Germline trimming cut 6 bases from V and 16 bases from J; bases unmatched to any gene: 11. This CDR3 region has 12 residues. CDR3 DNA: TGTGCCAGCAGCGATATGACGACAGGGGCATTCTTC. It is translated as CASSDMTTGAFF.

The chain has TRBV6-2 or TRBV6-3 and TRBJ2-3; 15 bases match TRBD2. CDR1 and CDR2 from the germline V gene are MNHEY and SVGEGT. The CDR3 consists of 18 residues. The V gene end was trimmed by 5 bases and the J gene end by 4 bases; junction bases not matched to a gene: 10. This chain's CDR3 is CASSPLGLAGGGADTQYF. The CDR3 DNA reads TGTGCCAGCAGTCCCCTGGGACTAGCGGGAGGTGGGGCAGATACGCAGTATTTT.

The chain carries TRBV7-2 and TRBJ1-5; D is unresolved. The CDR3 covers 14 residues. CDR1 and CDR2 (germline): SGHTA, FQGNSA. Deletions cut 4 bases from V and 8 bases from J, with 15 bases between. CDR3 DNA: TGTGCCAGCAGCTATAGACCGGGAGCTGAGCCCCAGCATTTT. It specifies CASSYRPGAEPQHF. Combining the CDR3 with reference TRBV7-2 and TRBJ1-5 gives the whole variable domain GAGVSQSPSNKVTEKGKDVELRCDPISGHTALYWYRQSLGQGLEFLIYFQGNSAPDKSGLPSDRFSAERTGGSVSTLTIQRTQQEDSAVYLCASSYRPGAEPQHFGDGTRLSIL.

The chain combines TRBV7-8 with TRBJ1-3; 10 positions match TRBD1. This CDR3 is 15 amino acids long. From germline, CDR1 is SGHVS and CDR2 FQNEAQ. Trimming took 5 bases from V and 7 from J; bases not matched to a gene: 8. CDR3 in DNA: TGTGCCAGCAGCACCGGGACAGGGGCTAGGAACACCATATATTTT. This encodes CASSTGTGARNTIYF.

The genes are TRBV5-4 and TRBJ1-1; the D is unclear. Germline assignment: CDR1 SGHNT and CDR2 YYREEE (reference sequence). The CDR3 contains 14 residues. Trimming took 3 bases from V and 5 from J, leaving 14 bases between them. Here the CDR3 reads CASSSDLGGTEAFF. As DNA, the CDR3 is TGTGCCAGCAGCTCTGACCTGGGTGGGACTGAAGCTTTCTTT.

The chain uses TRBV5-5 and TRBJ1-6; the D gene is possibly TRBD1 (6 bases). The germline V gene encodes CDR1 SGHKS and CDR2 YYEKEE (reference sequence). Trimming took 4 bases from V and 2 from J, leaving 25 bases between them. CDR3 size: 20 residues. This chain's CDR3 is CASSPILSGTTLTYNSPLHF. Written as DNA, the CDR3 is TGTGCCAGCAGCCCGATTCTTTCGGGGACAACACTTACCTATAATTCACCCCTCCACTTT. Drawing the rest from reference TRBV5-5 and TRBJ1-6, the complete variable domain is DAGVTQSPTHLIKTRGQQVTLRCSPISGHKSVSWYQQVLGQGPQFIFQYYEKEERGRGNFPDRFSARQFPNYSSELNVNALLLGDSALYLCASSPILSGTTLTYNSPLHFGNGTRLTVT.

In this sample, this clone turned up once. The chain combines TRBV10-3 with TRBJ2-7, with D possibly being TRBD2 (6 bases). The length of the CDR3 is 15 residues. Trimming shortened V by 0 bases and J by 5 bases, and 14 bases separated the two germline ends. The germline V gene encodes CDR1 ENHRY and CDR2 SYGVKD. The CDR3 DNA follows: TGTGCCATCAGTGAGTCGAAACGGGAGCCGGACGAGCAGTACTTC. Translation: CAISESKREPDEQYF.

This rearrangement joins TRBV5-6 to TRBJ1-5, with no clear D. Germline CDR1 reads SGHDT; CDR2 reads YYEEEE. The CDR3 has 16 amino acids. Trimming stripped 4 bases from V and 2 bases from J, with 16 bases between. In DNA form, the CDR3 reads TGTGCCAGCAGCCTGGGTCCTCCCGGAGGCAATCAGCCCCAGCATTTT. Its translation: CASSLGPPGGNQPQHF.

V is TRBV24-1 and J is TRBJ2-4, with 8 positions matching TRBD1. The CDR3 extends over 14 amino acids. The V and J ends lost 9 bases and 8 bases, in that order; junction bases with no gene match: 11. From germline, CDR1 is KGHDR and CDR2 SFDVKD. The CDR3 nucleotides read TGTGCCACCGCCTCTCGGACAGGGTCGGACATTCAGTACTTC. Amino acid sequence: CATASRTGSDIQYF.